These T cell receptor beta chains were read from a single sample in a study of long-term antiretroviral therapy in people with HIV. Assay used: immunoSEQ multiplex PCR; TCRdb lists only in-frame clones, some missing. Of about 23,000 clones listed, about four fifths are singletons. The sample was unsorted PBMCs, taken 0.3 years after starting antiretroviral therapy. The receptors originated from a man aged 45-60 years with HIV. Both conserved end residues are part of each CDR3. The D gene is left open where the match is weak. Size is stated for part of the rows, as once, few or many counts, or as a class when the clone is expanded.

abundance	v_gene	d_gene	j_gene	CDR3aa	CDR3nt
NA	TRBV10-1	TRBD1	TRBJ1-1	CASSESRTGSEAFF	TGCGCCAGCAGTGAGTCTAGGACAGGAAGTGAAGCTTTCTTT
once	TRBV5-8	TRBD1	TRBJ1-5	CASTGGQGGNQPQHF	TGTGCCAGCACAGGGGGGCAGGGGGGGAATCAGCCCCAGCATTTT
NA	TRBV7-3	NA	TRBJ2-4	CASSPREGNIQYF	TGTGCCAGCAGCCCCCGAGAGGGAAACATTCAGTACTTC
once	TRBV28	NA	TRBJ1-4	CASSLRGDAEKLFF	TGTGCCAGCAGTTTGAGGGGAGATGCCGAAAAACTGTTTTTT
NA	TRBV11-2	NA	TRBJ2-7	CASSLDPGQEQYF	TGTGCCAGCAGCTTAGATCCGGGTCAGGAGCAGTACTTC
NA	TRBV5-5	NA	TRBJ1-3	CASSLAYDSSGNTIYF	TGTGCCAGCAGCTTGGCCTACGACAGCTCTGGAAACACCATATATTTT
NA	TRBV2	NA	TRBJ1-1	CASSKHRSGGTEAFF	TGTGCCAGCAGTAAACACAGGTCGGGGGGCACTGAAGCTTTCTTT
NA	TRBV7-8	TRBD2	TRBJ2-2	CASSSRTSGTAGELFF	TGTGCCAGCAGCTCGCGGACTAGCGGGACGGCCGGGGAGCTGTTTTTT
NA	TRBV7-3	NA	TRBJ1-1	CASSRTGNSEAFF	TGTGCCAGCAGCCGAACAGGGAACTCTGAAGCTTTCTTT
NA	TRBV19	NA	TRBJ1-6	CASSIDVGAGSPLHF	TGTGCCAGTAGTATTGATGTCGGCGCAGGATCACCCCTCCACTTT
NA	TRBV14	NA	TRBJ2-7	CASSQDVGYEQYF	TGTGCCAGCAGCCAAGACGTAGGCTACGAGCAGTACTTC
NA	TRBV30	TRBD2	TRBJ2-1	CAWGLWGGNNEQFF	TGTGCCTGGGGGTTGTGGGGGGGTAACAATGAGCAGTTCTTC